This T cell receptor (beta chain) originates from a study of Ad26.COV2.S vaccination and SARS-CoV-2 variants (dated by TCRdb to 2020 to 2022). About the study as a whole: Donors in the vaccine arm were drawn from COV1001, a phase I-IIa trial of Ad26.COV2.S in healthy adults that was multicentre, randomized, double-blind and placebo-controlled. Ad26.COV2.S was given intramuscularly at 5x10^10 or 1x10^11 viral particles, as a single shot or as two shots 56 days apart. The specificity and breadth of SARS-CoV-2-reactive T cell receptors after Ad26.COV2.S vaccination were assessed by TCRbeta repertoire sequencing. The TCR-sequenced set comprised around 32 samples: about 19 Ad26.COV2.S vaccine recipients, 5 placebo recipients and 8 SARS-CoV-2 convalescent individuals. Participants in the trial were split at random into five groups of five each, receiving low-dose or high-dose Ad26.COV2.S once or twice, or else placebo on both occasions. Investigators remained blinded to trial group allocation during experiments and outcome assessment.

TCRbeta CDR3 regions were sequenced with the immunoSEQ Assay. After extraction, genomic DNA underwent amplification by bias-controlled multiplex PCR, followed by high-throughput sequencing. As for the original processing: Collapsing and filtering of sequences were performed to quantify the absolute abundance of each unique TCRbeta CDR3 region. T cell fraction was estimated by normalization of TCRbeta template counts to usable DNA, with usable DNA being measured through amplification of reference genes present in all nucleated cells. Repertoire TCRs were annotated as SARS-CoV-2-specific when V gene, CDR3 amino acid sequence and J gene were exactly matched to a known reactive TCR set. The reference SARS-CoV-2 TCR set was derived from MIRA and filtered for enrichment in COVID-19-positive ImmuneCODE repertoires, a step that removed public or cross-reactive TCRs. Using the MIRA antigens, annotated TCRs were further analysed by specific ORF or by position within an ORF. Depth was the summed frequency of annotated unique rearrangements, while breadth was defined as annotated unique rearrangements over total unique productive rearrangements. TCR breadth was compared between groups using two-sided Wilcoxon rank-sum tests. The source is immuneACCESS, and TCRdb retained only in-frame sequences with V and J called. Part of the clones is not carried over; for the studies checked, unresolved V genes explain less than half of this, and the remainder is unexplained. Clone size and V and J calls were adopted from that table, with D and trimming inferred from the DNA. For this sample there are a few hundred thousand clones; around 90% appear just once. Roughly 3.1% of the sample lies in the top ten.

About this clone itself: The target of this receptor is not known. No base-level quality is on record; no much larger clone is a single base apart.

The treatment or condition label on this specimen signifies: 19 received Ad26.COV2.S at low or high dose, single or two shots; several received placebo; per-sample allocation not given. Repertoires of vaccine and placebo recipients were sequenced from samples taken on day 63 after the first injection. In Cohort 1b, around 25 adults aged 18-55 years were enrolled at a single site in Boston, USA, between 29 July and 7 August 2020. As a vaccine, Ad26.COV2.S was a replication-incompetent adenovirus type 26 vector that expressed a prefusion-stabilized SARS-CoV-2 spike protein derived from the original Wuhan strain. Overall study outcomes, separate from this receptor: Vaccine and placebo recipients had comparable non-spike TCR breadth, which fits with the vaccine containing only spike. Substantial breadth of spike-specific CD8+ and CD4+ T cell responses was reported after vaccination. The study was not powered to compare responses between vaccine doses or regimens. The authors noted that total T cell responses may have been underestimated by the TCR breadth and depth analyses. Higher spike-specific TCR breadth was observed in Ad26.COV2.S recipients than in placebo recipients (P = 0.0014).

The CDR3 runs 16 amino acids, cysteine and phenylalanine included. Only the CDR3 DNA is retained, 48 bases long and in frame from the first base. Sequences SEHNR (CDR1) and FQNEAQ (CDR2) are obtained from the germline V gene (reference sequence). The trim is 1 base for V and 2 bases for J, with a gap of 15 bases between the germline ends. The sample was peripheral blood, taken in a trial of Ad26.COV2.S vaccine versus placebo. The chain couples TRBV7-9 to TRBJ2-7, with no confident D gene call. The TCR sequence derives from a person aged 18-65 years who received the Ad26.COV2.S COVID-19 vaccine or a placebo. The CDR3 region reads CASSLVSDAGAYEQYF. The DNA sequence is TGTGCCAGCAGCTTAGTGTCCGATGCAGGAGCCTACGAGCAGTACTTC.